A single sample gave rise to the 10 T cell receptor beta chains below, sequenced in a study of blood T cells in healthy people across ages. It was with a sample-barcoded 5' primer and a J-beta primer mix that a second PCR of roughly 6 to 12 cycles was run. TCRdb used MiXCR to reprocess the 5' RACE reads, holding one entry per CDR3 protein. The repertoire holds 1.5 million to 1.8 million distinct CDR3 sequences, with approximately 43% as singletons. The sequencing input was blood. All receptors come from a woman under 30 in good health.

The CDR3 DNA sequence: TGCAGTGCACCCGCGACAGTCTCTGGAAACACCATATATTTT. This translates into CSAPATVSGNTIYF. This chain connects TRBV20-1 to TRBJ1-3; D might be TRBD1 (5 bases). This CDR3 region has 14 residues. The germline V gene has CDR1 DFQATT and CDR2 SNEGSKA (reference sequence). The V gene lost 6 bases and the J gene lost 0 bases, with 12 bases spanning the gap.

This chain joins TRBV20-1 and TRBJ1-2; TRBD1 might be the D (6 bases). Trimming stripped 3 bases from V and 4 bases from J, with 12 bases between. Germline lookup yields CDR1 DFQATT and CDR2 SNEGSKA (reference sequence). The CDR3 is 13 amino acids. The CDR3 loop reads CSASLAGVYGYTF. The CDR3 coding sequence is TGCAGTGCTAGTTTGGCAGGGGTCTATGGCTACACCTTC.

Worth noting for this clonotype: A read error may account for a junction end that differs from germline. CDR3 loop: CASSLAGTGGTNYGYTF. CDR3 nucleotide sequence: TGTGCTAGCAGTTTAGCTGGGACAGGGGGTACTAACTATGGCTACACCTTC. The V and J genes are TRBV28 and TRBJ1-2, with 11 bases matching TRBD1. The CDR3 is 17 amino acids. Germline CDR1 MDHEN, CDR2 SYDVKM.

The table lists this clonotype with many counts. The chain is built from TRBV27 and TRBJ2-7, with 7 bases matching TRBD1. Per the germline V gene, CDR1 is MNHEY and CDR2 is SMNVEV (reference sequence). The CDR3 totals 13 residues. Losses at the gene ends were 8 bases for V and 2 bases for J; bases not matched to a gene: 6. CDR3 region: CASGRDSTYEQYF. The CDR3 nucleotides read TGTGCCAGCGGAAGGGACAGTACCTACGAGCAGTACTTC.

V is TRBV7-9 and J is TRBJ1-5; D gene unclear. Germline assignment: CDR1 SEHNR and CDR2 FQNEAQ (reference sequence). The ends were cut back, 9 bases at V and 2 bases at J, with 14 bases in the middle. The CDR3 totals 14 residues. The CDR3 bases are TGTGCCAGTGACCGGAAAGACTGCAATCAGCCCCAGCATTTT. Translated, it gives CASDRKDCNQPQHF.

The table lists this clonotype with a few counts. The chain recombines TRBV9 with TRBJ2-1; D gene unclear. V was trimmed by 0 bases and J by 10 bases, leaving 11 bases between them. The CDR3 is 13 residues long. The germline V gene has CDR1 SGDLS and CDR2 YYNGEE. In DNA, the CDR3 is TGTGCCAGCAGCGTAGGTCTAAGCTCGGAGCAGTTCTTC. Translating it yields CASSVGLSSEQFF.

This clonotype was detected once. This chain links TRBV3-1 with TRBJ2-7; 11 bases align to TRBD2. The J call could be wrong; TRBJ2-5 is a better fit for the DNA end. CDR1 and CDR2 from the germline V gene are LGHDT and YNNKEL (reference sequence). The CDR3 has 17 amino acids. The DNA for the CDR3 is TGTGCCAGCAGCCAAGGCACTAGCGGGGGCCCGGAAGAGACCCAGTACTTC. Residues: CASSQGTSGGPEETQYF.

This clonotype turned up a few times. The rearrangement joins TRBV7-8 to TRBJ2-1, with unresolved D. CDR1 and CDR2 (germline): SGHVS, FQNEAQ. The germline V and J ends were trimmed by 8 bases and 10 bases, with 9 bases remaining between them. CDR3 length: 10 amino acids. The CDR3 sequence is CASSPLEQFF. In nucleotides, the CDR3 is TGTGCCAGCTCCCCTTTGGAGCAGTTCTTC. Based on the CDR3 plus reference TRBV7-8 and TRBJ2-1, the full variable domain is GAGVSQSPRYKVAKRGQDVALRCDPISGHVSLFWYQQALGQGPEFLTYFQNEAQLDKSGLPSDRFFAERPEGSVSTLKIQRTQQEDSAVYLCASSPLEQFFGPGTRLTVL.

The genes are TRBV20-1 and TRBJ2-7; 10 nucleotides align to TRBD1. CDR1 and CDR2 (germline): DFQATT, SNEGSKA (reference sequence). Losses at the gene ends were 0 bases for V and 3 bases for J; bases not matched to a gene: 5. The CDR3 runs to 15 residues. The CDR3 DNA reads TGCAGTGCTAGAGATCTTGGGACAGGGGACTACGAGCAGTACTTC. Amino acid sequence: CSARDLGTGDYEQYF.

This chain joins TRBV5-1 and TRBJ2-3; a possible D gene is TRBD1 (5 bases). V lost 4 bases to trimming and J lost 0 bases, with 12 bases between them. The CDR3 is 15 residues long. CDR1 and CDR2 from the germline V gene are SGHRS and YFSETQ. The CDR3 DNA sequence: TGCGCCAGCAGCCTATACAAGGGGAGCACAGATACGCAGTATTTT. Its protein is CASSLYKGSTDTQYF.